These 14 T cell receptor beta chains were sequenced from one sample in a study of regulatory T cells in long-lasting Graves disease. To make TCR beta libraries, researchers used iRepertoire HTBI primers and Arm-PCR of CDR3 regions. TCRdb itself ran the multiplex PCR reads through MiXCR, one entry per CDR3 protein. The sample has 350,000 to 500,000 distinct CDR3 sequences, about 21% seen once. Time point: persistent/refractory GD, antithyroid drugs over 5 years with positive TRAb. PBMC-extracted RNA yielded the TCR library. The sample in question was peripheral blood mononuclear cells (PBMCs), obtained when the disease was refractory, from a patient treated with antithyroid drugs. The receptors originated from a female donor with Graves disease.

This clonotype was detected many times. The CDR3 DNA reads TGTGCCAGCAGCTTAGATATCTTGATAGCGGGAGTATTCCACGAGCAGTACTTC. This sequence encodes CASSLDILIAGVFHEQYF. This sequence joins TRBV11-2 and TRBJ2-7; TRBD2 matches 9 bases. This CDR3 contains 18 residues. With 0 bases clipped from V and 5 bases from J, the junction kept 14 bases outside the gene matches. CDR1 and CDR2 (germline): SGHAT, FQNNGV.

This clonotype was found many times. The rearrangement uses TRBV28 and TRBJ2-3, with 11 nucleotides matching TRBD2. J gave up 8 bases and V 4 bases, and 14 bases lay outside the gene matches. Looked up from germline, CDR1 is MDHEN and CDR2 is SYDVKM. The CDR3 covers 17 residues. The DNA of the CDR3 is TGTGCCAGCAGTTCCTTTGATTTAGCGGGAGGGCCGGGTACGCAGTATTTT. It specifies CASSSFDLAGGPGTQYF. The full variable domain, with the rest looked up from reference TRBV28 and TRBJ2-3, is DVKVTQSSRYLVKRTGEKVFLECVQDMDHENMFWYRQDPGLGLRLIYFSYDVKMKEKGDIPEGYSVSREKKERFSLILESASTNQTSMYLCASSSFDLAGGPGTQYFGPGTRLTVL.

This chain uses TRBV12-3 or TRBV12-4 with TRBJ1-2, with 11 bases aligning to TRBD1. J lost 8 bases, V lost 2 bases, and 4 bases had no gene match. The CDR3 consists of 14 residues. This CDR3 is CASSLRTGGEGYTF. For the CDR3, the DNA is TGTGCCAGCAGTTTAAGGACAGGGGGCGAGGGCTACACCTTC.

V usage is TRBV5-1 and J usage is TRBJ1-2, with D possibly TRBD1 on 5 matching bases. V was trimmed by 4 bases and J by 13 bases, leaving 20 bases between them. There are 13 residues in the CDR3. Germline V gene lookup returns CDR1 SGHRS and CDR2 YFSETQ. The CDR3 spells CASSPVGTDVGTF. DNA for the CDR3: TGCGCCAGCAGCCCGGTGGGGACCGACGTGGGCACCTTC.

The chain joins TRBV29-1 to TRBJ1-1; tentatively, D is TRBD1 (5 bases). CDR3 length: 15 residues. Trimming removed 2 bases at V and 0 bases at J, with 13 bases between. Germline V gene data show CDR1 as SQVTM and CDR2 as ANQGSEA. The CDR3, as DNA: TGCAGCGTTGAATTTGCAGGCAGGGTGAACACTGAAGCTTTCTTT. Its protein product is CSVEFAGRVNTEAFF. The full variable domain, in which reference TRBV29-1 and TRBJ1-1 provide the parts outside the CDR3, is SAVISQKPSRDICQRGTSLTIQCQVDSQVTMMFWYRQQPGQSLTLIATANQGSEATYESGFVIDKFPISRPNLTFSTLTVSNMSPEDSSIYLCSVEFAGRVNTEAFFGQGTRLTVV.

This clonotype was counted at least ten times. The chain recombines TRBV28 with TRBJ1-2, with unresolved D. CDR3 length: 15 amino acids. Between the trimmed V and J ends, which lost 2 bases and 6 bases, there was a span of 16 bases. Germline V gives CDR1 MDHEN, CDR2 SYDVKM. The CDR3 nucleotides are TGTGCCAGCAGTTTACTGACCCCCAACCGGGATGGCTACACCTTC. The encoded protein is CASSLLTPNRDGYTF.

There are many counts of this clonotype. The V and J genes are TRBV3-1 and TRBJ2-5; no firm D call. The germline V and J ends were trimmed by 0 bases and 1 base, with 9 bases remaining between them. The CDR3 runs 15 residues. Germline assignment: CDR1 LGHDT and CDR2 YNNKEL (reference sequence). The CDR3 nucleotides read TGTGCCAGCAGCCAAGATCTAGTCACCCAAGAGACCCAGTACTTC. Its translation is CASSQDLVTQETQYF.

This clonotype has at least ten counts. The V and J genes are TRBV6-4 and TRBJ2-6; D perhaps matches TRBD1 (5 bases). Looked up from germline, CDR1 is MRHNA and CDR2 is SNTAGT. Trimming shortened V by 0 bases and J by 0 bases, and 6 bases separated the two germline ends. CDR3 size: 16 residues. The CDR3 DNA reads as TGTGCCAGCAGTGACTCGACAGCCTCTGGGGCCAACGTCCTGACTTTC. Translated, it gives CASSDSTASGANVLTF.

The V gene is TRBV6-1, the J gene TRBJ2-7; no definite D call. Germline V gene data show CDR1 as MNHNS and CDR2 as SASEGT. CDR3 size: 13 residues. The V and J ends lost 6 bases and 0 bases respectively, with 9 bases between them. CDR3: CASSSRLSYEQYF. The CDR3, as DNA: TGTGCCAGCAGCAGCCGGCTCTCCTACGAGCAGTACTTC.

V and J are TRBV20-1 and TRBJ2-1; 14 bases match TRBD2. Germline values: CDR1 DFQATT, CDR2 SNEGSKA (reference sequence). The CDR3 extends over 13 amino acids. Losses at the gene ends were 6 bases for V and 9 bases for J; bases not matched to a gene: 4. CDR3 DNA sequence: TGCAGTGCCTCCGGGACTAGCGGGGGTGAGCAGTTCTTC. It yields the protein CSASGTSGGEQFF.

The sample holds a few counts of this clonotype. The CDR3 spells CAWSVNPSGYTF. CDR3 in DNA: TGTGCCTGGAGTGTGAACCCTTCTGGCTACACCTTC. This chain connects TRBV30 to TRBJ1-2; D not certain. Germline V lookup: CDR1 GTSNPN, CDR2 SVGIG (reference sequence). V lost 0 bases, J lost 7 bases, and 9 bases lay in between. The CDR3 extends over 12 amino acids.

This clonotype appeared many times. The CDR3 region is CASSFGLAGGREQYF. DNA of the CDR3: TGTGCCAGCAGTTTTGGACTAGCGGGAGGAAGGGAGCAGTACTTC. The chain joins TRBV28 to TRBJ2-7; 14 bases agree with TRBD2. J was trimmed by 7 bases and V by 3 bases; bases with no gene match: 5. The CDR3 is made up of 15 amino acids. Germline V gives CDR1 MDHEN, CDR2 SYDVKM.

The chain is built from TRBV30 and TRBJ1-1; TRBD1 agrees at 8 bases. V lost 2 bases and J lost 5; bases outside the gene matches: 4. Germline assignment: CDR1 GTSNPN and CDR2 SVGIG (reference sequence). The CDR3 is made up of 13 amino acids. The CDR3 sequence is CAWSLQGGTEAFF. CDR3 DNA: TGTGCCTGGAGTCTACAGGGGGGGACTGAAGCTTTCTTT. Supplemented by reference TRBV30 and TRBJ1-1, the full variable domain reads SQTIHQWPATLVQPVGSPLSLECTVEGTSNPNLYWYRQAAGRGLQLLFYSVGIGQISSEVPQNLSASRPQDRQFILSSKKLLLSDSGFYLCAWSLQGGTEAFFGQGTRLTVV.

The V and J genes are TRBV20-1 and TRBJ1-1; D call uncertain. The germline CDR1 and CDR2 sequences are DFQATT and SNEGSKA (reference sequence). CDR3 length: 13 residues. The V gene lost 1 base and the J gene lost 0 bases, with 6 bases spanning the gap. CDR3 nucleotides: TGCAGTGCTAGAGCAGACTTGAACACTGAAGCTTTCTTT. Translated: CSARADLNTEAFF.